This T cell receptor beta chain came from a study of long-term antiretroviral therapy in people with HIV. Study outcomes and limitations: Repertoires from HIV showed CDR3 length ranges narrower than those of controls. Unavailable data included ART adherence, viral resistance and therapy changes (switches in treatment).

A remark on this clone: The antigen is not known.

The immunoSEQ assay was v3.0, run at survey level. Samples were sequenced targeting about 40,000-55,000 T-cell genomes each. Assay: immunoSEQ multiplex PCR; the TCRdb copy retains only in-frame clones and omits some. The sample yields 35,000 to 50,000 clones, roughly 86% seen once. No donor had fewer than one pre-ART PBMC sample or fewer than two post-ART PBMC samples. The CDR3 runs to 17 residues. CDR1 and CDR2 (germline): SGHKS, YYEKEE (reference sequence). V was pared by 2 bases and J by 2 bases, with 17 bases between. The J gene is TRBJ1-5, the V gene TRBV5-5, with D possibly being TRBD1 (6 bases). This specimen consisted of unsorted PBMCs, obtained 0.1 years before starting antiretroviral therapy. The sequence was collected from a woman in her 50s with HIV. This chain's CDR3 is CASSLYRGQGGNQPQHF. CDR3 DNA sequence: TGTGCCAGCAGCTTATATCGGGGACAAGGGGGCAATCAGCCCCAGCATTTT.